The rows below give T cell receptor beta chains drawn from one sample of a study of blood T cell repertoires in COVID-19. Libraries were prepared by immunoSEQ multiplex PCR; TCRdb keeps only in-frame clonotypes and omits some of them. The table has roughly 500,000 clones, approximately 90% seen once; the top ten hold more than 7.5%. Material: PBMCs or T cells enriched from blood (not recorded which). These receptors were taken from a woman aged 60 to 75 who had recovered from COVID-19. Each CDR3 is given without its conserved first and last residue.

13	TRBV12-5	TRBJ1-6	ASGLAGQGFLALH
11	TRBV24-1	TRBJ1-2	ATSGDRLDGYT
18	TRBV6-1	TRBJ1-5	ASSDQRPGQGAHVNQPQH
12	TRBV7-9	TRBJ1-1	ASRSDRANTEAF
15	TRBV2	TRBJ2-3	ASSRRGGGAVTDTQY
12	TRBV6-5	TRBJ2-1	ASNPQGLYNEQF
14	TRBV6-5	TRBJ2-3	ASSYSTSGYTDTQY
12	TRBV11-2	TRBJ2-7	ASSPKTGPYEQY
11	TRBV24-1	TRBJ2-2	ATSDTGPGELF
12	TRBV13	TRBJ2-5	ASSPGLLQETQY
11	TRBV12-3/TRBV12-4	TRBJ1-2	ASSLQVFGSYT
12	TRBV25-1	TRBJ2-1	ASRGQGTYNEQF
11	TRBV2	TRBJ1-6	ASRRQGNSPLH
12	TRBV27	TRBJ1-2	ASGTGLENYGYT
12	TRBV6-5	TRBJ2-7	ASSSQSSSYEQY
11	TRBV28	TRBJ2-1	ASSSDSRNEQF
12	TRBV6-5	TRBJ1-6	ASSYGGRSSPLH
13	TRBV28	TRBJ1-1	ASSFTGVGRTEAF
15	TRBV6-6	TRBJ2-4	ASSPFPGSYAKNIQY
12	TRBV5-8	TRBJ1-5	ASSFAGAGQPQH
14	TRBV7-2	TRBJ2-5	ASSLNGRGGWETQY
12	TRBV27	TRBJ1-1	ASSPRQGNTEAF
16	TRBV28	TRBJ1-5	ASRRGTWGVGSNQPQH
12	TRBV29-1	TRBJ2-3	SVEVGGRTDTQY
14	TRBV6-5	TRBJ2-7	ASSSGGVRGAYEQY
12	TRBV10-3	TRBJ1-1	AIRTDRGATEAF
11	TRBV12-3/TRBV12-4	TRBJ1-6	ASSLSYNSPLH
13	TRBV2	TRBJ1-5	ASSEMTFSAGPQH
12	TRBV30	TRBJ1-2	AWIKDRGIYGYT
9	TRBV14	TRBJ1-2	ASSQVDGYT
12	TRBV3-1/TRBV3-2	TRBJ2-1	ASSLTSGGVEQF
13	TRBV11-2	TRBJ2-1	ASSSGQVYGNEQF
15	TRBV12-5	TRBJ1-3	ASGLVLGGPGRNTIY
13	TRBV4-1	TRBJ1-5	ASSQVVSSNQPQH
12	TRBV5-1	TRBJ2-3	ASRGGQITDTQY
13	TRBV10-3	TRBJ2-1	AISETGQGRNEQF
15	TRBV7-6	TRBJ1-1	ASSSRPGVGRGTEAF
13	TRBV5-4	TRBJ1-4	ASSLTGLSNEKLF
13	TRBV11-2	TRBJ1-6	ASSGTRGRVSPLH
12	TRBV29-1	TRBJ1-4	SVVQTTTNEKLF
8	TRBV20-1	TRBJ2-1	SASRNEQF
12	TRBV19	TRBJ1-6	ASSREGENSPLH
12	TRBV28	TRBJ1-6	ASAGVTYNSPLH
16	TRBV4-1	TRBJ2-3	ASSQDLSLAGVTDTQY
12	TRBV4-2	TRBJ1-2	ASSQAQTGYGYT
14	TRBV3-1/TRBV3-2	TRBJ2-6	ASSWLRGPGANVLT